This T cell receptor (beta chain) appears in the sequencing data of a study of OX40 agonist ivuxolimab in advanced cancers. At the level of the study: Patient treatment consisted of intravenous ivuxolimab administration every 2 weeks at 0.01 to 10 mg/kg. The study, taken as a whole, reports: With doses of 0.1 to 3.0 mg/kg, CD4+ and CD8+ blood T cells had undergone clonal expansion by week 6. Relative to CD4+, CD8+ T cells held more expanded clones on average.

With regard to this clone: Its antigen is unknown.

V dropped 1 base and J dropped 2; count of bases not matched to a gene: 7. The CDR3 covers 16 residues. Germline CDR1 is LGHNA and CDR2 is YSLEER. The data were produced by immunoSEQ multiplex PCR, yet TCRdb's version contains in-frame clones alone and is incomplete. The sample contains 65,000 to 85,000 clones, more than 85% of which appear only once. This receptor was obtained from an adult with an advanced solid tumor such as melanoma, head and neck, liver or kidney cancer. This sample comprised CD4+ or CD8+ T cells sorted from blood, obtained in a trial of the OX40 agonist ivuxolimab. This rearrangement joins TRBV4-3 to TRBJ2-7; 8 bases agree with TRBD2. The CDR3 is CASSQGTAGGTYEQYF. As DNA, the CDR3 is TGCGCCAGCAGCCAAGGGACTGCGGGGGGAACCTACGAGCAGTACTTC.